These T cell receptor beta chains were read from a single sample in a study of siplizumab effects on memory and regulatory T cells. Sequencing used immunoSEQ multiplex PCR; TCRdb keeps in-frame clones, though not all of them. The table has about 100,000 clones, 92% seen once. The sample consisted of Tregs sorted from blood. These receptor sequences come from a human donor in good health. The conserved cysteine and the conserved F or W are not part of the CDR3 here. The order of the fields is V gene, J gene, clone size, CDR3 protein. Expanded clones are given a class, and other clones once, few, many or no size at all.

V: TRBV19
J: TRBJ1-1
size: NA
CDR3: ASSIFPGDTEAF

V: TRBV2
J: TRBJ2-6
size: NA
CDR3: ASTEEVSGANVLT

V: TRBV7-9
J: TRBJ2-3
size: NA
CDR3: ASSRTGVRVPDTQY

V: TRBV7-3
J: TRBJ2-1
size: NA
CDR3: ASSLTPGVNEQF

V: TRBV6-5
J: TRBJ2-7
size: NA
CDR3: ASSSSSTGRYEQY

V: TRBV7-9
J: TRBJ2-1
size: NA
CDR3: ASSFSSGALAYNEQF

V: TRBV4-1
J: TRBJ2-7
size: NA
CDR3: ASSQDLARTPLYEQY

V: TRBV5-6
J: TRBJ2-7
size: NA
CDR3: ASSLASGTGFYEQY

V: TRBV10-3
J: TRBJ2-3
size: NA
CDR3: ATLDGLAGVDTQY

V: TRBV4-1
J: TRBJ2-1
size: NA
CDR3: ASSQATGNYNEQF

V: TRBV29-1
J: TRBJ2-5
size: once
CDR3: SVAAAQETQY

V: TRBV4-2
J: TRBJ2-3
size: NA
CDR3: ASSQDKTGGLPPSTDTQY

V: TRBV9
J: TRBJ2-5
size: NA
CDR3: ASSVGASGGGETQY

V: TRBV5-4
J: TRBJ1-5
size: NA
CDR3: ASSSDIGQPQH

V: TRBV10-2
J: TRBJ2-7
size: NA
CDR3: ASSGPPRAGGHYEQY

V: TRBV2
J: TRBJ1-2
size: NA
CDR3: ASSGQGVVNGYT

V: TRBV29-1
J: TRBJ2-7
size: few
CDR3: SVEVGFPYEQY

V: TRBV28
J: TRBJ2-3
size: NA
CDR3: ASTLAGSSTDTQY

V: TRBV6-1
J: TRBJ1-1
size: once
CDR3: ASSNRGLGEAF

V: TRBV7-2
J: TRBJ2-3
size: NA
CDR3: ASSTGTGSTDTQY

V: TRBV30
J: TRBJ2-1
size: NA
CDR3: AWDLAGGNEQF

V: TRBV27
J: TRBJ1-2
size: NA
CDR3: ASSPGTPVYGYT

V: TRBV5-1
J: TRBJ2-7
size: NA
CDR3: ASRDTSTYEQY

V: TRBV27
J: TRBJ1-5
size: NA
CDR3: ASSFQGQGQPQH

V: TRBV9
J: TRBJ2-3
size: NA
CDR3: ASSVDASTDTQY

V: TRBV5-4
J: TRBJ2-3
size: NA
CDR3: ASSWGQGNSDTQY

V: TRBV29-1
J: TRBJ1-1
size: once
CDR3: SVEARGGTNTEAF

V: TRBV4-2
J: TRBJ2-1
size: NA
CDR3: ASSQDSGHPTYNEQF

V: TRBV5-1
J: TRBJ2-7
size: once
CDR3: ASSLARPLYEQY

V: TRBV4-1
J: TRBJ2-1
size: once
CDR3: ASSQDTVGRSNEQF

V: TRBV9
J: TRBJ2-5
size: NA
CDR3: ASSVAGQGFETQY

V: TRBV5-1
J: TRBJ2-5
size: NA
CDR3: ASSLGRQQETQY

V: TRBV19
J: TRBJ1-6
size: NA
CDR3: ASTGLDRNSPLH

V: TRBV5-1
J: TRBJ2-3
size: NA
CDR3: ASRAGVSSTDTQY

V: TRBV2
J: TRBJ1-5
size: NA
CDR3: ASSGQGSYQPQH

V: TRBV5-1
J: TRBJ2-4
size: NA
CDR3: ASSQDRNIQY

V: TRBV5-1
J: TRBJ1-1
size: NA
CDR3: ASSFTGGWTEAF

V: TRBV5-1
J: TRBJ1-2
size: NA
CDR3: ASSLPFLRESMGMNYGYT

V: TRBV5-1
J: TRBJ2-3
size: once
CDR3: ASSLDRGTDTQY

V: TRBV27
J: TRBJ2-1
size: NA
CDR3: ATLARGHEQF

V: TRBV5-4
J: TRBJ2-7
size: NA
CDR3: ASSLDRMGEQY

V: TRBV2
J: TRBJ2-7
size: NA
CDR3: ASNAQGITYEQY

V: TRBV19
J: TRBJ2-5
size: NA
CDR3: ASSTTGTSGESAQY

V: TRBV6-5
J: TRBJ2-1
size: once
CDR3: ASSYRGTGRNEQF

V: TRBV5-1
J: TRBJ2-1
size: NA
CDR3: ASSLEGNEQF

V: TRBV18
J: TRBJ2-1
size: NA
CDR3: ASSLGWYNEQF

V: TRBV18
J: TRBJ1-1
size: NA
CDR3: ASSPNSAQGSTEAF

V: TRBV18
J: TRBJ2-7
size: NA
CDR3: ASSPPSGRSYEQY

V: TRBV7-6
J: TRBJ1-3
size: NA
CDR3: ASSLSGGRNTIY

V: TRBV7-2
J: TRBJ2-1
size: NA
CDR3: ASSLFWEQF

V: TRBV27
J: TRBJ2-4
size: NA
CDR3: ASSPNRGYGAKNIQY

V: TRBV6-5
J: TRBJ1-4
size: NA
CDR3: ASRFAEKLF

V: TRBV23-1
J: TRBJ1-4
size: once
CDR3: ASSQSGQGGTNEKLF

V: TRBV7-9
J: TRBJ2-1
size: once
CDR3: ASSLRGYNEQF